This is a list of T cell receptor beta chains from one sample in a study of blood T cell repertoires in COVID-19. Measured with immunoSEQ multiplex PCR; TCRdb has only the in-frame clones, and not every one. Counted here are fewer than 300,000 clones, 82% occurring once; the ten biggest clones make up roughly 3%. Sequenced input: peripheral blood. The receptors were gathered from a woman aged 18-30 years with acute or convalescent COVID-19. CDR3s include the opening cysteine and the closing phenylalanine or tryptophan. The order of the fields is V gene, J gene, D gene, clone size, CDR3 protein, CDR3 DNA. D genes are given only for firm matches. Clone size is stated in some rows and not others, as once, few, many or a class when expanded.

TRBV18	TRBJ2-5	TRBD1	.	CASSPIGTGGETQYF	TGTGCCAGCTCACCGATTGGGACAGGGGGGGAGACCCAGTACTTC
TRBV5-6	TRBJ2-3	.	.	CASSLERAAQYF	TGTGCCAGCAGCTTGGAGAGGGCGGCGCAGTATTTT
TRBV6-5	TRBJ1-6	.	.	CASSYSREVGSPLHF	TGTGCCAGCAGTTACTCGAGGGAGGTCGGATCACCCCTCCACTTT
TRBV19	TRBJ2-4	.	.	CASSRGQRNKNIQYF	TGTGCCAGTAGCCGAGGACAGAGGAACAAAAACATTCAGTACTTC
TRBV6-2/TRBV6-3	TRBJ2-1	TRBD2	.	CASSYPGLAGWNEQFF	TGTGCCAGCAGTTACCCGGGACTAGCGGGATGGAATGAGCAGTTCTTC
TRBV10-3	TRBJ1-6	TRBD1	.	CATGRGTAGSPLHF	TGTGCCACAGGCCGAGGGACAGCGGGTTCACCCCTCCACTTT
TRBV4-3	TRBJ2-1	TRBD1	.	CASSQGQGTYNEQFF	TGCGCCAGCAGCCAAGGACAGGGGACCTACAATGAGCAGTTCTTC
TRBV9	TRBJ2-7	TRBD1	.	CASSVRDRDHEQYF	TGTGCCAGCAGCGTCCGGGACAGGGACCACGAGCAGTACTTC
TRBV19	TRBJ2-1	.	.	CATSVHFNEQFF	TGTGCCACTAGTGTTCATTTCAATGAGCAGTTCTTC
TRBV11-2	TRBJ1-2	TRBD1	.	CASSLAYQKDRGGYTF	TGTGCCAGCAGCTTAGCCTACCAGAAAGACAGGGGCGGCTACACCTTC
TRBV5-6	TRBJ1-2	TRBD1	many	CASSFRQGDGYTF	TGTGCCAGCAGCTTTAGACAGGGTGATGGCTACACCTTC
TRBV28	TRBJ1-2	.	.	CASRQEGSYGYTF	TGTGCCAGCAGACAGGAAGGCTCCTATGGCTACACCTTC
TRBV3-1/TRBV3-2	TRBJ2-1	TRBD2	.	CASSQGAGRLAGSNEQFF	TGTGCCAGCAGCCAAGGGGCAGGGCGCCTAGCGGGGTCCAATGAGCAGTTCTTC
TRBV18	TRBJ1-3	TRBD1	.	CASSPRSFWDRGGNTIYF	TGTGCCAGCTCACCACGTTCTTTCTGGGACAGGGGCGGAAACACCATATATTTT
TRBV6-2/TRBV6-3	TRBJ2-1	TRBD2	once	CASSGTSGTLWNEQFF	TGTGCCAGCAGTGGGACTAGCGGGACCCTTTGGAATGAGCAGTTCTTC
TRBV27	TRBJ1-2	.	.	CASSQGISYGYTF	TGTGCCAGCAGTCAGGGGATTTCATATGGCTACACCTTC
TRBV29-1	TRBJ2-7	.	.	CSVGSWAGSSYEQYF	TGCAGCGTGGGATCTTGGGCGGGAAGCTCCTACGAGCAGTACTTC